A single sample gave rise to the 18 T cell receptor beta chains below, sequenced in a study of cytomegalovirus exposure and HLA in healthy donors. This PCR relied on a set of 60 Vbeta primers and 13 Jbeta primers. This table comes from immunoSEQ multiplex PCR, and its TCRdb copy is limited to in-frame clones, with some not included. The sample carries roughly 140,000 clones, about 85% recorded once. Material: PBMCs. The receptors derive from a young woman in good health and CMV-seronegative.

CDR3 in amino acids: CASSSPKDRTGDTEAFF. CDR3 bases: TGCGCCAGCAGCTCGCCGAAGGACAGGACGGGGGACACTGAAGCTTTCTTT. The rearrangement links TRBV5-1 to TRBJ1-1, with 7 bases identical to TRBD1. This CDR3 contains 17 residues. Losses at the gene ends were 3 bases for V and 3 bases for J; bases not matched to a gene: 14. Germline lookup yields CDR1 SGHRS and CDR2 YFSETQ.

This chain links TRBV5-6 with TRBJ2-5, with a possible D match to TRBD1 (5 bases). The V end lost 3 bases, the J end lost 5 bases, and 20 bases lay between the germline ends. Per the germline V gene, CDR1 is SGHDT and CDR2 is YYEEEE. The CDR3 extends over 16 amino acids. Here the CDR3 DNA reads TGTGCCAGCAGCTGGCAGAATTTTGGGGCCCGCGAGACCCAGTACTTC. It encodes CASSWQNFGARETQYF. Variable domain in full (rest from reference TRBV5-6 and TRBJ2-5): DAGVTQSPTHLIKTRGQQVTLRCSPKSGHDTVSWYQQALGQGPQFIFQYYEEEERQRGNFPDRFSGHQFPNYSSELNVNALLLGDSALYLCASSWQNFGARETQYFGPGTRLLVL.

V and J are TRBV5-1 and TRBJ1-2, with D unclear. Trimming stripped 1 base from V and 2 bases from J, with 6 bases between. The CDR3 totals 13 residues. Germline loops: CDR1 SGHRS, CDR2 YFSETQ. The CDR3 region is CASSLTENYGYTF. The CDR3 bases are TGCGCCAGCAGCTTGACCGAGAACTATGGCTACACCTTC.

This clone was counted a single time. The chain joins TRBV4-1 to TRBJ1-1; the match to TRBD1 covers 7 bases. Germline V gene lookup returns CDR1 MGHRA and CDR2 YSYEKL. V trimming: 4 bases; J trimming: 3 bases; junction bases outside the gene matches: 2. The CDR3 sequence is 13 residues long. The CDR3 nucleotides are TGCGCCAGCAGCCGAGACAGGGACACTGAAGCTTTCTTT. Amino acid sequence: CASSRDRDTEAFF.

This rearrangement joins TRBV27 to TRBJ1-5; D is uncertain. Germline lookup yields CDR1 MNHEY and CDR2 SMNVEV (reference sequence). The V gene lost 0 bases and the J gene lost 6 bases, with 6 bases spanning the gap. The CDR3 length is 13 residues. This CDR3 reads CASSLSRSQPQHF. CDR3 sequence (DNA): TGTGCCAGCAGTTTATCGCGGTCTCAGCCCCAGCATTTT.

The chain recombines TRBV6-5 with TRBJ1-2; no clear D gene. The germline CDR1 and CDR2 sequences are MNHEY and SVGAGI. The length of the CDR3 is 13 residues. V was cut by 4 bases and J by 8 bases, with 14 bases left in between. The CDR3 DNA reads as TGTGCCAGCAGTTCACCATACAGTGACGGCTACACCTTC. Its protein is CASSSPYSDGYTF.

The rearrangement joins TRBV5-1 to TRBJ2-2, with 10 bases matching TRBD2. This CDR3 has 17 amino acids. V was clipped by 0 bases and J by 8 bases; unmatched bases: 10. Germline V gene data show CDR1 as SGHRS and CDR2 as YFSETQ. The CDR3 nucleotides read TGCGCCAGCAGCTTGGACCCACTAGCGGGGCTAAATGGGGAGCTGTTTTTT. Amino acid sequence: CASSLDPLAGLNGELFF.

The count of this clone is one. V is TRBV6-5 and J is TRBJ1-4, with D tentatively TRBD1 (5 bases). The CDR3 totals 14 residues. The V gene's germline CDR1 is MNHEY and CDR2 SVGAGI. Trimming shortened V by 7 bases and J by 7 bases, and 16 bases separated the two germline ends. The DNA for the CDR3 is TGTGCCAGCATACGCCAGGGATCCGGTGAAAAACTGTTTTTT. Protein: CASIRQGSGEKLFF.

V is TRBV27 and J is TRBJ2-3; 7 positions agree with TRBD2. Trimming cost V 2 bases and J 6 bases; bases outside gene matches: 8. The CDR3 has 15 residues. From germline, CDR1 is MNHEY and CDR2 SMNVEV (reference sequence). For the CDR3, the DNA is TGTGCCAGCAGTTTAACTAGCGTCTCCTCCGATACGCAGTATTTT. Translation: CASSLTSVSSDTQYF.

This chain joins TRBV9 and TRBJ1-5; 10 bases fit TRBD1. CDR3 length: 14 residues. Germline V gene sequence: CDR1 SGDLS, CDR2 YYNGEE. V was clipped by 1 base and J by 8 bases; unmatched bases: 3. CDR3 nucleotide sequence: TGTGCCAGCAGCGTACAGGACAGGGGGGAGCCCCAGCATTTT. Its protein product is CASSVQDRGEPQHF.

This chain connects TRBV6-5 to TRBJ2-5; 7 positions match TRBD1. Per germline, CDR1 MNHEY and CDR2 SVGAGI. CDR3 length: 14 amino acids. J was trimmed by 2 bases and V by 1 base; bases with no gene match: 1. The CDR3 is CASSYLGQQETQYF. In DNA, the CDR3 is TGTGCCAGCAGTTACTTGGGACAGCAAGAGACCCAGTACTTC.

This sequence joins TRBV28 and TRBJ1-2, with 7 positions matching TRBD1. Losses at the gene ends were 6 bases for V and 2 bases for J; bases not matched to a gene: 3. This CDR3 contains 13 residues. Per the germline V gene, CDR1 is MDHEN and CDR2 is SYDVKM. The CDR3, as DNA: TGTGCCAGCAGCCGGGACAGCAACTATGGCTACACCTTC. Protein product: CASSRDSNYGYTF.

The V and J genes are TRBV28 and TRBJ2-7; 9 nucleotides match TRBD1. The V and J ends lost 5 bases and 5 bases, in that order; junction bases with no gene match: 4. Germline-derived CDR1 and CDR2 are MDHEN and SYDVKM. CDR3 length: 13 residues. CDR3 residues: CASSHTGGHEQYF. DNA of the CDR3: TGTGCCAGCAGTCACACAGGGGGCCACGAGCAGTACTTC.

The chain uses TRBV10-3 and TRBJ2-1, with TRBD2 matching 7 bases. V was pared by 3 bases and J by 15 bases, with 11 bases of the junction left unmatched. The CDR3 spans 13 residues. The germline CDR1 and CDR2 sequences are ENHRY and SYGVKD. This CDR3 reads CAISELATNGAFF. The CDR3 coding sequence is TGTGCCATCAGTGAACTAGCGACCAATGGCGCGTTCTTC.

This clone was seen only once. Sequence at one end of the junction differs from germline and may be a read error. The V and J genes are TRBV7-9 and TRBJ1-2, with unresolved D. CDR1 is SEHNR and CDR2 is FQNEAQ in the germline V gene (reference sequence). The CDR3 is made up of 12 amino acids. CDR3 sequence: CSSSLRSRGYTF. The CDR3 nucleotides are TGTTCCAGCAGCTTACGTTCGCGTGGCTACACCTTC.

The chain employs TRBV6-1 and TRBJ2-7, with unresolved D. V was shortened by 9 bases and J by 7 bases, with 16 bases between the two germline ends. This CDR3 is 12 amino acids long. The V gene's germline CDR1 is MNHNS and CDR2 SASEGT. The CDR3 spells CASCAGLTEQYF. The DNA for the CDR3 is TGTGCCAGTTGTGCAGGCCTTACGGAGCAGTACTTC.

This clone showed up just once. Compared with germline, one end of the junction differs, possibly owing to a read error. V and J are TRBV27 and TRBJ2-7, with 9 bases that match TRBD1. Germline V gene lookup returns CDR1 MNHEY and CDR2 SMNVEV (reference sequence). The CDR3 is made up of 11 amino acids. In DNA, the CDR3 is TGTGCCAGCAGCTTTCTTGGACAGGGGAGGTTC. Translated: CASSFLGQGRF.

This clone is a singleton in its sample. The genes are TRBV9 and TRBJ1-2, with a possible D match to TRBD1 (5 bases). The CDR3 covers 17 residues. Germline loops: CDR1 SGDLS, CDR2 YYNGEE. Trimming removed 4 bases at V and 5 bases at J, with 24 bases between. For the CDR3, the DNA is TGTGCCAGCAGCTTATCAGCCGTGGGGGGGATCATTTATGGCTACACCTTC. It translates to CASSLSAVGGIIYGYTF.